The 21 T cell receptor beta chains given below trace back to one sample, sequenced in a study of response to subunit inactivated influenza vaccine. TCRdb re-called the RT-PCR reads with MiXCR, one entry per CDR3 protein. The profile shows roughly 460,000 distinct CDR3 sequences, approximately 9.9% of them singletons. The sample consisted of PBMCs from blood, taken roughly 6 weeks after vaccination. The receptors originated from a man in his fifties or sixties who received an inactivated influenza vaccine.

This clonotype was seen a few times. This sequence joins TRBV5-4 and TRBJ2-2; 8 nucleotides align to TRBD2. This CDR3 has 21 amino acids. Germline V lookup: CDR1 SGHNT, CDR2 YYREEE (reference sequence). V lost 1 base and J lost 5; bases outside the gene matches: 22. CDR3 coding DNA: TGTGCCAGCAGCTTGTACGGGGCAAGGGGTAGCGGGGACTCCAGGACCGGGGAGCTGTTTTTT. This encodes CASSLYGARGSGDSRTGELFF.

This clonotype was detected ten times or more. The J gene is TRBJ2-3, the V gene TRBV5-6; 10 bases agree with TRBD2. Looked up from germline, CDR1 is SGHDT and CDR2 is YYEEEE. This CDR3 is built from 16 residues. Trimming took 4 bases from V and 6 from J; bases not matched to a gene: 11. This CDR3 reads CASSRTSGPPRDTQYF. CDR3 bases: TGTGCCAGCAGCCGGACTAGCGGCCCCCCGCGGGATACGCAGTATTTT.

The chain has TRBV24-1 and TRBJ2-3, with D possibly called TRBD1 or TRBD2 (5 bases each). Germline V gene lookup returns CDR1 KGHDR and CDR2 SFDVKD. The CDR3 is made up of 16 amino acids. V lost 4 bases and J lost 0, with 13 bases in between. Here the CDR3 reads CATSDPRGRSTDTQYF. CDR3 nucleotide sequence: TGTGCCACCAGTGACCCCCGGGGACGGAGCACAGATACGCAGTATTTT.

This clonotype showed up just a few times. The genes are TRBV5-6 and TRBJ2-1; tentatively, D is TRBD2 (6 bases). CDR3 length: 12 amino acids. Germline assignment: CDR1 SGHDT and CDR2 YYEEEE. Trimming took 1 base from V and 10 from J, leaving 9 bases between them. The chain's CDR3 is CASSLSGREQFF. Written as DNA, the CDR3 is TGTGCCAGCAGCTTGTCGGGGAGGGAGCAGTTCTTC.

The chain recombines TRBV7-9 with TRBJ2-1, with D perhaps matching TRBD1 (5 bases). The CDR3 consists of 15 residues. V was shortened by 5 bases and J by 4 bases, with 15 bases between the two germline ends. Germline lookup yields CDR1 SEHNR and CDR2 FQNEAQ (reference sequence). The CDR3 DNA reads as TGTGCCAGCAGCCGAACACTGACAGCATACAATGAGCAGTTCTTC. Its translation: CASSRTLTAYNEQFF.

This clonotype was counted between two and nine times. The chain employs TRBV12-3 or TRBV12-4 and TRBJ1-2, with D possibly matching TRBD1 (5 bases). The CDR3 is made up of 16 amino acids. V lost 3 bases, J lost 8 bases, and 22 bases lay in between. As DNA, the CDR3 is TGTGCCAGCAGTTTGACCCACACCCAGGGAGGCTTCGGCTACACCTTC. It is translated as CASSLTHTQGGFGYTF.

Many counts were recorded for this clonotype. The chain has TRBV20-1 and TRBJ2-3, with D tentatively TRBD2 (5 bases). CDR1 DFQATT and CDR2 SNEGSKA come from the germline V gene (reference sequence). The CDR3 is 13 amino acids. V dropped 6 bases and J dropped 1 base, with 11 bases sitting between them. The CDR3 here is CSATAGGTDTQYF. CDR3 in DNA: TGCAGTGCCACGGCGGGTGGCACAGATACGCAGTATTTT.

This clonotype has more than one count but fewer than ten. Germline and junction disagree at one end, which may indicate a read error. This chain joins TRBV7-7 and TRBJ2-5; D gene ambiguous. The germline CDR1 and CDR2 sequences are SSHAT and FNYEAQ (reference sequence). CDR3 length: 15 amino acids. CDR3 protein: CASSPRTEHQETQYF. CDR3 DNA sequence: TGTGCTAGCAGCCCCAGGACCGAACATCAAGAGACCCAGTACTTC.

The rearrangement joins TRBV11-2 to TRBJ2-1, with D unclear. Trimming removed 8 bases at V and 5 bases at J, with 7 bases between. Germline V gives CDR1 SGHAT, CDR2 FQNNGV. The CDR3 has 11 amino acids. This CDR3 is CASGQDNEQFF. The CDR3 DNA reads as TGTGCCAGCGGCCAAGACAATGAGCAGTTCTTC.

In this sample, this clonotype turned up a few times. This chain connects TRBV20-1 to TRBJ2-7; 10 positions match TRBD1. Looked up from germline, CDR1 is DFQATT and CDR2 is SNEGSKA (reference sequence). V gave up 6 bases and J gave up 3 bases; unmatched junction bases: 8. The CDR3 is made up of 14 amino acids. As DNA, the CDR3 is TGCAGTGCCAGAAGTCGGACAGGGGGCTACGAGCAGTACTTC. Translation: CSARSRTGGYEQYF.

This clonotype turned up a few times. The rearrangement joins TRBV7-9 to TRBJ2-3; TRBD1 matches at 8 bases. The CDR3 is 14 residues long. Germline CDR1 SEHNR, CDR2 FQNEAQ (reference sequence). J lost 1 base, V lost 9 bases, and 6 bases had no gene match. The CDR3 DNA reads as TGTGCCAGTTTACCGGGACAGGGCACAGATACGCAGTATTTT. Amino acid sequence: CASLPGQGTDTQYF. The variable domain in full, completed from reference TRBV7-9 and TRBJ2-3, reads DTGVSQNPRHKITKRGQNVTFRCDPISEHNRLYWYRQTLGQGPEFLTYFQNEAQLEKSRLLSDRFSAERPKGSFSTLEIQRTEQGDSAMYLCASLPGQGTDTQYFGPGTRLTVL.

This clonotype was recorded a few times. The chain employs TRBV20-1 and TRBJ1-6; no clear D. The germline V and J ends were trimmed by 5 bases and 4 bases, with 9 bases remaining between them. Per germline, CDR1 DFQATT and CDR2 SNEGSKA (reference sequence). This CDR3 is 13 amino acids long. CDR3 residues: CSAEAGYNSPLHF. CDR3 nucleotides: TGCAGTGCTGAGGCCGGATATAATTCACCCCTCCACTTT.

Of note for this clonotype: One base away lies a much larger clone, so this may be a sequencing read error. V gene TRBV29-1 combines with J gene TRBJ1-5; TRBD1 is a possible D gene (6 bases). Germline assignment: CDR1 SQVTM and CDR2 ANQGSEA. CDR3 length: 14 amino acids. CDR3 residues: CSVRWGGYNLPQHF. The DNA for the CDR3 is TGCAGCGTCCGGTGGGGGGGCTATAATCTGCCCCAGCATTTT.

This clonotype was counted between two and nine times. The rearrangement links TRBV20-1 to TRBJ2-2; 8 bases are shared with TRBD1. The CDR3 extends over 14 amino acids. The V gene end was trimmed by 6 bases and the J gene end by 3 bases; junction bases not matched to a gene: 6. Germline V gives CDR1 DFQATT, CDR2 SNEGSKA (reference sequence). CDR3 protein: CSARTGRYTGELFF. CDR3 sequence (DNA): TGCAGTGCCCGGACAGGGCGGTACACCGGGGAGCTGTTTTTT.

This clonotype was observed a few times. The V and J genes are TRBV6-2 or TRBV6-3 and TRBJ2-5; 9 bases map to TRBD2. The CDR3 consists of 16 residues. CDR1 is MNHEY and CDR2 is SVGEGT in the germline V gene. With 6 bases clipped from V and 6 bases from J, the junction kept 14 bases outside the gene matches. CDR3 protein: CASSASREGPVKTQYF. DNA for the CDR3: TGTGCCAGCAGCGCGTCGCGGGAGGGCCCAGTTAAGACCCAGTACTTC.

J is TRBJ2-1 and V is TRBV6-2 or TRBV6-3; D is ambiguous. CDR1 is MNHEY and CDR2 is SVGEGT in the germline V gene. CDR3 length equals 13 residues. The V end was cut by 8 bases, the J end by 0 bases, with 8 bases between. CDR3 sequence: CASAIGSYNEQFF. CDR3 coding DNA: TGTGCCAGCGCCATAGGCTCCTACAATGAGCAGTTCTTC.

J is TRBJ2-2 and V is TRBV29-1; D call uncertain. Germline CDR1 is SQVTM and CDR2 is ANQGSEA. Trimming shortened V by 4 bases and J by 2 bases, and 8 bases separated the two germline ends. This CDR3 comprises 13 residues. The CDR3 DNA is TGCAGCGTTGCCTTAAGAAACACCGGGGAGCTGTTTTTT. As protein: CSVALRNTGELFF.

This clonotype was picked up many times. The chain joins TRBV12-3 or TRBV12-4 to TRBJ2-2; TRBD1 matches at 7 bases. Unmatched junction bases numbered 5, after V lost 0 bases and J lost 7 bases. The CDR3 runs 15 residues. CDR3 sequence reads: CASSLALSGGGELFF. CDR3 sequence (DNA): TGTGCCAGCAGTTTAGCCCTCTCAGGGGGCGGGGAGCTGTTTTTT.

This clonotype has only a few counts. J is TRBJ2-1 and V is TRBV20-1; 10 bases are shared with TRBD1. The J segment lost 7 bases and the V segment lost 5 bases, leaving 11 bases of the junction unmatched. The length of the CDR3 is 15 residues. Germline V gives CDR1 DFQATT, CDR2 SNEGSKA (reference sequence). This CDR3 reads CSADRAGQGLNEQFF. In DNA form, the CDR3 reads TGCAGTGCTGATCGGGCGGGACAGGGGTTGAATGAGCAGTTCTTC.

This clonotype has just a few counts. The rearrangement uses TRBV28 and TRBJ2-7; no clear D. The CDR3 is made up of 13 amino acids. Germline V gene lookup returns CDR1 MDHEN and CDR2 SYDVKM. With 2 bases removed from V and 3 bases from J, the gap between germline ends came to 8 bases. CDR3 sequence (DNA): TGTGCCAGCAGTTTAGAAGGCCACTACGAGCAGTACTTC. This gives the protein CASSLEGHYEQYF.

The rearrangement links TRBV7-2 to TRBJ1-1, with D tentatively TRBD1 (6 bases). The CDR3 totals 13 residues. Germline V gives CDR1 SGHTA, CDR2 FQGNSA. V gave up 5 bases and J gave up 4 bases, with 11 bases separating them. The CDR3: CASSPQQGTEAFF. DNA of the CDR3: TGTGCCAGCAGCCCACAACAGGGCACTGAAGCTTTCTTT.